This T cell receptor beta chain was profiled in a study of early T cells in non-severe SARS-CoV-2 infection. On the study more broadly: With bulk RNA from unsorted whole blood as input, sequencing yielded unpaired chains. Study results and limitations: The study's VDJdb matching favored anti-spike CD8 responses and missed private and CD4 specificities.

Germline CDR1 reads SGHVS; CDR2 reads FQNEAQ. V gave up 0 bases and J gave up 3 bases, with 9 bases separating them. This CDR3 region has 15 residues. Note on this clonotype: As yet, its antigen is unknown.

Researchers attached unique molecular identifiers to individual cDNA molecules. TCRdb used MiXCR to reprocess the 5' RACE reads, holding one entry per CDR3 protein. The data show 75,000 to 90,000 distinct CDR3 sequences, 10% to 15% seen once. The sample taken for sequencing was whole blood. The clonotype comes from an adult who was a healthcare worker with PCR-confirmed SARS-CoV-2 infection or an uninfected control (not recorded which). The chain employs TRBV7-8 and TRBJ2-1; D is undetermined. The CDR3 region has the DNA TGTGCCAGCAGCTTAGCAAGTACTAACTACAATGAGCAGTTCTTC. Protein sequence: CASSLASTNYNEQFF.